This passage covers 5 T cell receptor beta chains from one sample sequenced in a study of blood T cells in healthy people across ages. A sample-barcoded 5' primer and a J-beta primer mix were used in a second PCR of roughly 7 to 11 cycles. TCRdb used MiXCR to reprocess the 5' RACE reads, holding one entry per CDR3 protein. Here the sample spans about 640,000 distinct CDR3 sequences, under 65% being singletons. Sequencing was done on a sample of blood. These receptors originate from a man aged 55 to 70 in good health.

This clonotype was seen a few times. The chain links TRBV14 to TRBJ1-6; D not certain. Trimming left V 3 bases short and J 8 bases short, with 5 bases between. There are 12 residues in the CDR3. CDR1 is SGHDN and CDR2 is FVKESK in the germline V gene. In nucleotides, the CDR3 is TGTGCCAGCAGCCAGCCGCATTCACCCCTCCACTTT. Amino acids: CASSQPHSPLHF.

This chain uses TRBV29-1 with TRBJ2-1; perhaps TRBD2 as D (6 bases). Trimming removed 8 bases at V and 6 bases at J, with 20 bases between. This CDR3 comprises 14 residues. Germline values: CDR1 SQVTM, CDR2 ANQGSEA. CDR3 sequence: CSTQNGGLGNEQFF. CDR3 DNA sequence: TGCAGCACCCAGAACGGGGGTTTGGGCAATGAGCAGTTCTTC.

This clonotype was counted a few times. The CDR3 loop is CATRRATGRDTGELFF. The CDR3 nucleotides read TGCGCCACCCGACGGGCGACAGGGCGAGACACCGGGGAGCTGTTTTTT. The chain is built from TRBV5-1 and TRBJ2-2; 7 bases are a match to TRBD1. The CDR3 loop spans 16 amino acids. The junction had 14 bases not matched to a gene; V was cut back by 9 bases and J by 3 bases. The germline V gene encodes CDR1 SGHRS and CDR2 YFSETQ.

This clonotype has a count of ten or more. The V and J genes are TRBV18 and TRBJ1-2; D not certain. Deletions cut 3 bases from V and 4 bases from J, with 15 bases between. The CDR3 spans 15 residues. Germline V gene data show CDR1 as KGHSH and CDR2 as LQKENI. CDR3 nucleotide sequence: TGTGCCAGCTCACCTTTAGTTGGAGACTCCTATGGCTACACCTTC. Protein: CASSPLVGDSYGYTF.

The chain has TRBV29-1 and TRBJ2-4; TRBD1 aligns across 10 bases. Germline values: CDR1 SQVTM, CDR2 ANQGSEA. The J segment lost 3 bases and the V segment lost 4 bases, leaving 3 bases of the junction unmatched. The CDR3 has 14 residues. The CDR3 region is CSVGDRGGKNIQYF. As DNA, the CDR3 is TGCAGCGTTGGGGACAGGGGCGGCAAAAACATTCAGTACTTC.